The 9 T cell receptor beta chains below come from one sample, sequenced in a study of CD8 T cells in Susac syndrome (dated 2019 in TCRdb). The library relied on the immunoSEQ multiplex PCR assay. RNA was extracted using the RNeasy kit, and roughly 0.5 to 1 ug of the RNA was reverse transcribed with random hexamers. The public reads were quality trimmed at Q25 with fastp and then assembled into clones with MiXCR by TCRdb, keeping productive beta chains. Rows matching on CDR3 protein sequence are summarized as one entry with the most common DNA and genes. Within this sample are around 150,000 distinct CDR3 sequences, with over 85% of them counted one time only. The top ten clones comprise about 0.26% of the sample. The sequenced material came from CD8+ T cells from PBMCs. The receptors were sampled from a human donor in good health.

The chain has TRBV27 and TRBJ1-2; D is unresolved. CDR3 length: 14 amino acids. Germline V gene data show CDR1 as MNHEY and CDR2 as SMNVEV (reference sequence). V lost 5 bases to trimming and J lost 4 bases, with 14 bases between them. CDR3 loop: CASSPGLRSYGYTF. The CDR3 DNA reads as TGTGCCAGCAGTCCCGGCCTTAGATCCTATGGCTACACCTTC.

The rearrangement joins TRBV24-1 to TRBJ1-5; tentative D call: TRBD1 (6 bases). The V end was cut by 9 bases, the J end by 7 bases, with 21 bases between. The germline V gene encodes CDR1 KGHDR and CDR2 SFDVKD. The CDR3 has 15 amino acids. CDR3 in DNA: TGTGCCACCGCGGCTGGGCAGGGGTCGGGACAGCCCCAGCATTTT. Translated, it gives CATAAGQGSGQPQHF.

For the CDR3, the DNA is TGTGCCAGCAGCCCCGGGACAGGGTCAGGCGGCTACACCTTC. It translates to CASSPGTGSGGYTF. J is TRBJ1-2 and V is TRBV27, with 9 bases aligning to TRBD1. J gave up 8 bases and V 6 bases, and 10 bases lay outside the gene matches. CDR1 and CDR2 from the germline V gene are MNHEY and SMNVEV (reference sequence). The CDR3 extends over 14 amino acids.

J is TRBJ1-5 and V is TRBV9, with D uncertain. Per germline, CDR1 SGDLS and CDR2 YYNGEE. Trimming pared 3 bases from V and 6 bases from J, leaving 13 bases between. The CDR3 loop spans 14 amino acids. CDR3 bases: TGTGCCAGCAGCGGGGTCGAAGGGCCTCAGCCCCAGCATTTT. Translating gives CASSGVEGPQPQHF.

V is TRBV29-1 and J is TRBJ2-1; TRBD2 is a possible D gene (5 bases). Trimming removed 6 bases at V and 5 bases at J, with 11 bases between. The CDR3 loop spans 12 amino acids. Germline V CDR1 and CDR2: SQVTM, ANQGSEA. CDR3 in amino acids: CSVFGGDNEQFF. CDR3 DNA sequence: TGCAGCGTCTTCGGAGGAGACAATGAGCAGTTCTTC.

The CDR3 DNA reads TGTGCCAGCAGCTTAGTCTTGGCGCGGGAGGGCCCAGATACGCAGTATTTT. Protein product: CASSLVLAREGPDTQYF. The chain recombines TRBV7-2 with TRBJ2-3; 9 bases match TRBD2. This CDR3 has 17 residues. The ends lost 1 base at V and 4 bases at J; junction bases unmatched: 9. CDR1 is SGHTA and CDR2 is FQGNSA in the germline V gene.

The chain uses TRBV20-1 and TRBJ2-7, with a possible D match to TRBD1 (6 bases). The CDR3 loop spans 13 amino acids. The germline CDR1 and CDR2 sequences are DFQATT and SNEGSKA (reference sequence). V lost 1 base, J lost 4 bases, and 11 bases lay in between. In DNA, the CDR3 is TGCAGTGCTAGAGGGCGGACAGCGTACGAGCAGTACTTC. Encoded protein: CSARGRTAYEQYF.

The rearrangement joins TRBV27 to TRBJ2-7, with D maybe TRBD1 (5 bases). This CDR3 comprises 14 residues. Trimming removed 6 bases from V and 0 bases from J, with 12 bases in between. The germline gives CDR1 MNHEY, CDR2 SMNVEV (reference sequence). The CDR3 loop is CASSPRTISYEQYF. The CDR3 DNA is TGTGCCAGCAGCCCCCGGACAATCTCCTACGAGCAGTACTTC.

The chain links TRBV29-1 to TRBJ1-1, with D perhaps matching TRBD1 (6 bases). The V end was cut by 5 bases, the J end by 1 base, with 8 bases between. CDR1 is SQVTM, CDR2 ANQGSEA, per germline. The length of the CDR3 is 12 residues. CDR3: CSVQTGNTEAFF. For the CDR3, the DNA is TGCAGCGTTCAGACAGGGAACACTGAAGCTTTCTTT.